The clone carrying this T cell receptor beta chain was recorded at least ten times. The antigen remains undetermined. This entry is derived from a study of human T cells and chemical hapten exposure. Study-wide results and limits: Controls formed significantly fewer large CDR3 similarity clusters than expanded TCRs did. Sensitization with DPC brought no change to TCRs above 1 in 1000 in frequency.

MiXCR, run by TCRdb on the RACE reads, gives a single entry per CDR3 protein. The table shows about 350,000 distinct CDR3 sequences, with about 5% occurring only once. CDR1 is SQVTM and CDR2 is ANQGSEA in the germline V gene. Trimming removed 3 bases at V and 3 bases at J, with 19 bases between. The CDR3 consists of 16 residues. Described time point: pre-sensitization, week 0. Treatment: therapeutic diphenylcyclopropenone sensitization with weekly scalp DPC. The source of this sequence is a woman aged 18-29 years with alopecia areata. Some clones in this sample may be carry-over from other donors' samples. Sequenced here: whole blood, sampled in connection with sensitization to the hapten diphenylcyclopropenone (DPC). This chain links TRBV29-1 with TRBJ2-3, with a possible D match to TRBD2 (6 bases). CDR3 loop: CSVERLGLGGTDTQYF. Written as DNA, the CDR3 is TGCAGCGTTGAGAGGTTGGGCTTAGGAGGGACAGATACGCAGTATTTT.